A selection of T cell receptor beta chains follows, all from one sample in a study of CD8+CD57+ T cells in acquired aplastic anemia. TCRdb analysed the reads with MiXCR anew, one entry per CDR3 protein. Among approximately 300,000 distinct CDR3 sequences listed, under 65% were seen once. The sample was sorted CD4+, CD8+, or CD8+CD57+ T cells (not recorded which) from PBMCs. These receptors were collected from a human donor with aplastic anemia. Each CDR3 is given with its conserved first and last residue.

>14|TRBV5-5
CASSLHRGSPGQFF
>13|TRBV7-2
CASSWRGAGTQYF
>12|TRBV29-1
CSVPGRNSPLHF
>14|TRBV28
CASRSGTGVQPQHF
>14|TRBV2
CASGRSGANYGYTF
>15|TRBV2
CATRALGTLDSPLHF
>13|TRBV2
CASTQEANYGYTF
>14|TRBV2
CASSEGDANQPQHF
>11|TRBV19
CASSGSTEAFF
>13|TRBV5-8
CASSLVSRVEQYF
>13|TRBV7-8
CASSLGGQNEQYF
>15|TRBV6-1
CASTRDRGGLGEQYF
>13|TRBV2
CAARTGGNYEQYF
>15|TRBV12-3/TRBV12-4
CASSSAGGVNTEAFF
>13|TRBV20-1
CSAETGQGGIQYF
>17|TRBV14
CASSQEVGIAGTDTQYF
>14|TRBV6-5
CASSNGQGAEKLFF
>14|TRBV10-3
CAISTYGAGSPLHF
>14|TRBV7-2
CASSLVRSTDTQYF
>13|TRBV29-1
CSVGLAGGWEQFF
>15|TRBV20-1
CSAHTGRERYNEQFF
>15|TRBV7-2
CASSTGLAGVKTQYF